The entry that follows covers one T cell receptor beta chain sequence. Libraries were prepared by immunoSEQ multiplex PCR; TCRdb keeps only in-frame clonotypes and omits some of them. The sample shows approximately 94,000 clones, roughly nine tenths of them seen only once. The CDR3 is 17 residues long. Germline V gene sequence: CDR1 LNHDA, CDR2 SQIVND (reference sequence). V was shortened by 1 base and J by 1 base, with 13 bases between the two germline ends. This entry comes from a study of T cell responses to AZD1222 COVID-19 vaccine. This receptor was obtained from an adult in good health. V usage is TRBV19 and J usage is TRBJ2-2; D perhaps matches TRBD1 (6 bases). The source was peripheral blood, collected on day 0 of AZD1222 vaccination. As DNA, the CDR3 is TGTGCCAGTAGTATAGGAGGGGGAAGTCGGAACACCGGGGAGCTGTTTTTT. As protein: CASSIGGGSRNTGELFF.